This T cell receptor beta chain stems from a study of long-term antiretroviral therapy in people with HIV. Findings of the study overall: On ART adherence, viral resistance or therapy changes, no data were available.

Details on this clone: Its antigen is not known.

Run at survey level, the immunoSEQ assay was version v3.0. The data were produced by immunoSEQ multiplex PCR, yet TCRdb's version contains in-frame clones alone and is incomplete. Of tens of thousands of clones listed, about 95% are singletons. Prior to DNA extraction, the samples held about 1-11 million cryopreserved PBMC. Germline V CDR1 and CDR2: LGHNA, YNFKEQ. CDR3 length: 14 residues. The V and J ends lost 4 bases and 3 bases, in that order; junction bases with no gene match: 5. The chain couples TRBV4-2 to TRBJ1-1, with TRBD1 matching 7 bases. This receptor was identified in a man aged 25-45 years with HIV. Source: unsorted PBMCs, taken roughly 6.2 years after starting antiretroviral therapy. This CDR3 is CASSLRGGDTEAFF. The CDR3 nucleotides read TGTGCCAGCAGCCTCCGAGGGGGCGACACTGAAGCTTTCTTT.